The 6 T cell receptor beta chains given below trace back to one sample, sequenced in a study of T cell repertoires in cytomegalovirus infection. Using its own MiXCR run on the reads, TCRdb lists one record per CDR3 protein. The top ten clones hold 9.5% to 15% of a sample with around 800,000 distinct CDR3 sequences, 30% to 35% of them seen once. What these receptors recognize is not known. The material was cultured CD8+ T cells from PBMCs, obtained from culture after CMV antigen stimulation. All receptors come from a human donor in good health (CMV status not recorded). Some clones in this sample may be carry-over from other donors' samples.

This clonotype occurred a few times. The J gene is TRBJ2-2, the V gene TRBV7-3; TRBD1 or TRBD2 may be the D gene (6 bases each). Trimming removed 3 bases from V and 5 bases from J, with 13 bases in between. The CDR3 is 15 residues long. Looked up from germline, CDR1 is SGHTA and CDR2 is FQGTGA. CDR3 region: CASSFSGAQTGELFF. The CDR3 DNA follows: TGTGCCAGCAGCTTTTCGGGGGCCCAAACCGGGGAGCTGTTTTTT.

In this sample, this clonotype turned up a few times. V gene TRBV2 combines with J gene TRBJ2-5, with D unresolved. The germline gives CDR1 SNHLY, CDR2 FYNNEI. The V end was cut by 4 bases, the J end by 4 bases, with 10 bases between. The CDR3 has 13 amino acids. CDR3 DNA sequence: TGTGCCAGCAGTGTGTGGCAGGTAGAGACCCAGTACTTC. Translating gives CASSVWQVETQYF. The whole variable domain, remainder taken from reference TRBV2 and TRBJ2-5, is EPEVTQTPSHQVTQMGQEVILRCVPISNHLYFYWYRQILGQKVEFLVSFYNNEISEKSEIFDDQFSVERPDGSNFTLKIRSTKLEDSAMYFCASSVWQVETQYFGPGTRLLVL.

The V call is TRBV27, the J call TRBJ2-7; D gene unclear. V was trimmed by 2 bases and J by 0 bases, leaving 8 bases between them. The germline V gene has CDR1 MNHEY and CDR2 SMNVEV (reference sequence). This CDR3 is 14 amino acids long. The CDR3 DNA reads TGTGCCAGCAGTTTAGAACCCGCCTCCTACGAGCAGTACTTC. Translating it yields CASSLEPASYEQYF.

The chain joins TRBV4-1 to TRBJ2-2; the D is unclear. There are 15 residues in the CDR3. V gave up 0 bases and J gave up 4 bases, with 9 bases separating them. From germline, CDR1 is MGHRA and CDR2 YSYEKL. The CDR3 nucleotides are TGCGCCAGCAGCCAAGAGTGGACGACCACCGGGGAGCTGTTTTTT. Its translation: CASSQEWTTTGELFF.

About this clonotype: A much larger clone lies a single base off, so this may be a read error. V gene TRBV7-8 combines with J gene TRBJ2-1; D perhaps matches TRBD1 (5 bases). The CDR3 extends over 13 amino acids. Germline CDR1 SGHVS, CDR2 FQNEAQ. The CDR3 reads CACSFPGYDEQFF. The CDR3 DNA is TGTGCCTGCAGCTTCCCAGGGTACGATGAGCAGTTCTTC. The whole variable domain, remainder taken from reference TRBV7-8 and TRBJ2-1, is GAGVSQSPRYKVAKRGQDVALRCDPISGHVSLFWYQQALGQGPEFLTYFQNEAQLDKSGLPSDRFFAERPEGSVSTLKIQRTQQEDSAVYLCACSFPGYDEQFFGPGTRLTVL.

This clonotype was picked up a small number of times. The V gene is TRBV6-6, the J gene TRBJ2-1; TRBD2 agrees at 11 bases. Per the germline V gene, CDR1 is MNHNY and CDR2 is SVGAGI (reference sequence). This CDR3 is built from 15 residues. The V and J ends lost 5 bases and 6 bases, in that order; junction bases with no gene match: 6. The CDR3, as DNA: TGTGCCAGCAGTAAGCTAGCGGGGGGCTTCAATGAGCAGTTCTTC. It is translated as CASSKLAGGFNEQFF.